This T cell receptor (beta chain) was documented in a study of OX40 agonist ivuxolimab in advanced cancers. Overall study: In three patients, partial responses were observed, one with hepatocellular carcinoma and two with cutaneous melanoma.

The CDR3 extends over 14 amino acids. V was clipped by 3 bases and J by 2 bases, with 10 bases between them. Germline CDR1 is SGHDT and CDR2 is YYEEEE. The table came from immunoSEQ multiplex PCR; TCRdb's copy has only in-frame clones and leaves some out. The sample contains 30,000 to 40,000 clones, 65% to 85% of which appear only once. Baseline, cycle 4 day 1, and cycle 7 day 1 were the blood sampling points. Findings and caveats of the study: Within 6 weeks, CD4+ and CD8+ blood T cells expanded clonally at 0.1 to 3.0 mg/kg.

This clone has a handful of counts. Antigen: not known. The sequencing used CD4+ or CD8+ T cells sorted from blood, collected in a trial of the OX40 agonist ivuxolimab. The chain uses TRBV5-6 and TRBJ2-3, with D possibly being TRBD1 or TRBD2 (5 bases each). This receptor was obtained from an adult with an advanced solid tumor such as melanoma, head and neck, liver or kidney cancer. Here the CDR3 DNA reads TGTGCCAGCAGCTGGGGGTCCTTCACAGATACGCAGTATTTT. This sequence encodes CASSWGSFTDTQYF.